This TCR beta chain is drawn from a study of beta chain features in type 1 diabetes. Expressed TCRB transcripts got sequenced, as all isolated RNA was reverse transcribed. Only in-frame clones appear in the TCRdb table, and some are missing; sequencing was by immunoSEQ multiplex PCR. The data contain 200,000 to 250,000 clones, roughly 10% of them seen just once; the ten biggest clones take up approximately 1.4%. This clone has just a few counts. Trimming cost V 4 bases and J 4 bases, with 5 bases left between them. This CDR3 has 11 amino acids. Germline CDR1 reads DFQATT; CDR2 reads SNEGSKA (reference sequence).

The sequenced sample consisted of central memory CD4+ T cells from blood. J is TRBJ2-1 and V is TRBV20-1; D is uncertain. The receptor was isolated from a man aged 18 to 29 in good health. The CDR3 nucleotides are TGCAGTGCTACACGTTACAATGAGCAGTTCTTC. It codes for CSATRYNEQFF.